This T cell receptor beta chain came from a study of cytomegalovirus exposure and HLA in healthy donors. In the PCR, 60 Vbeta and 13 Jbeta primers were used. TCRdb's table, derived via immunoSEQ multiplex PCR, lists solely in-frame clones and lacks some. The sample lists more than 100,000 clones; more than 65% were seen once. Study results and caveats: Several top significant clusters appeared, in a later analysis, to be linked to common viral pathogens. Most of the TCR beta V segments (in an earlier analysis) were productive either about 87% or about 30% of the time. In vitro work confirmed that three CMV-associated chains recognize CMV antigens.

Of note for this clone: The antigen is unknown.

This CDR3 spans 14 amino acids. CDR1 and CDR2 from the germline V gene are SGHRS and YFSETQ. Trimming cost V 2 bases and J 0 bases, with 8 bases left between them. Source material: PBMCs. J is TRBJ1-2 and V is TRBV5-1; D not resolved. This sequence was found in a human donor in good health. This CDR3 is CASSFSNPNYGYTF. DNA for the CDR3: TGCGCCAGCAGCTTTAGCAACCCTAACTATGGCTACACCTTC. The entire variable domain, with the rest obtained from reference TRBV5-1 and TRBJ1-2, is as follows: KAGVTQTPRYLIKTRGQQVTLSCSPISGHRSVSWYQQTPGQGLQFLFEYFSETQRNKGNFPGRFSGRQFSNSRSEMNVSTLELGDSALYLCASSFSNPNYGYTFGSGTRLTVV.